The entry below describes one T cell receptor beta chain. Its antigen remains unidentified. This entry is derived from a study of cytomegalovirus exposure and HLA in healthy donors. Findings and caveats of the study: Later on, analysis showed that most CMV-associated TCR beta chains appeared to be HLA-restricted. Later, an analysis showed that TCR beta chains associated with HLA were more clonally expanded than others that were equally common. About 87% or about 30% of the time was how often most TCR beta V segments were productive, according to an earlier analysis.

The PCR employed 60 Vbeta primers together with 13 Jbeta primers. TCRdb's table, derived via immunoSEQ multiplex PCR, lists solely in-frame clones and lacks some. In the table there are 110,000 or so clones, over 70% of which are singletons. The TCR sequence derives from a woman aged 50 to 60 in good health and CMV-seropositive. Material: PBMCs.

CDR3 region: CASSYSSGSYNEQFF. The DNA of the CDR3 is TGTGCCAGCAGTTACTCTAGCGGGAGTTACAATGAGCAGTTCTTC. The chain is built from TRBV6-5 and TRBJ2-1; 9 bases match TRBD2. The CDR3 totals 15 residues. Trimming took 0 bases from V and 4 from J; bases not matched to a gene: 1. Germline CDR1 reads MNHEY; CDR2 reads SVGAGI.